The 10 T cell receptor beta chains below come from one sample, sequenced in a study of shared clonotypes between healthy human individuals. CD8 cells classed as naive were CD45RO-negative and positively selected for CCR7, excluding terminally differentiated effector memory CD45RA+ cells. Only in-frame clones appear in the TCRdb table, and some are missing; sequencing was by immunoSEQ multiplex PCR. This sample has approximately 840,000 clones, with 90% to 97% found just once. Sequencing was carried out using naive CD8+ T cells sorted from blood. Source of these receptors: a man aged 30-40 years in good health.

The CDR3 nucleotides are TGTGCCAGCAGCCCCCGGGTCGTCGGCTCTGGGGCCAACGTCCTGACTTTC. This translates into CASSPRVVGSGANVLTF. V gene TRBV7-9 combines with J gene TRBJ2-6; the D is unclear. Per the germline V gene, CDR1 is SEHNR and CDR2 is FQNEAQ (reference sequence). This CDR3 region has 17 residues. Trimming removed 5 bases from V and 0 bases from J, with 14 bases in between.

V is TRBV14 and J is TRBJ1-2; D ambiguous. CDR1 and CDR2 from the germline V gene are SGHDN and FVKESK. Trimming took 1 base from V and 2 from J, leaving 17 bases between them. This CDR3 contains 17 residues. CDR3 coding DNA: TGTGCCAGCAGCCAAGTACCCCGGATTCATGGGAACTATGGCTACACCTTC. Amino acids: CASSQVPRIHGNYGYTF.

This clone showed up just once. V usage is TRBV27 and J usage is TRBJ1-1; 7 positions match TRBD1. Germline V gene lookup returns CDR1 MNHEY and CDR2 SMNVEV (reference sequence). There are 14 residues in the CDR3. The V segment lost 5 bases and the J segment 1 base; nucleotides outside the gene matches: 4. CDR3 nucleotide sequence: TGTGCCAGCAGTCCCGGGACAGCGAACACTGAAGCTTTCTTT. Translating it yields CASSPGTANTEAFF.

This clone was observed once. V and J are TRBV21-1 and TRBJ1-5; the tabulated D call, TRBD1, remains unverified against the DNA. TRBV21-1 is designated a pseudogene. This CDR3 has 13 amino acids. The CDR3 region is CASSSGQCQPQHF. The DNA of the CDR3 is TGTGCCAGCAGCTCGGGACAGTGTCAGCCCCAGCATTTT.

The chain combines TRBV27 with TRBJ2-1; no clear D gene. V was clipped by 6 bases and J by 5 bases, with 14 bases between them. Germline V gene lookup returns CDR1 MNHEY and CDR2 SMNVEV (reference sequence). CDR3 length equals 14 residues. CDR3 coding DNA: TGTGCCAGCAGCCGATCCCCACTCAACAATGAGCAGTTCTTC. It translates to CASSRSPLNNEQFF.

Turning to this clone: A junction end diverges from the germline sequence, so it may reflect a read error. The chain employs TRBV20-1 and TRBJ2-1; weak D call: TRBD1 (6 bases). The germline V gene has CDR1 DFQATT and CDR2 SNEGSKA (reference sequence). This CDR3 region has 11 residues. The CDR3 DNA sequence: TGCAGTGCTAGAGATGGTTACAGGGACCTCTTC. Its translation is CSARDGYRDLF.

This clone was counted once. The chain joins TRBV30 to TRBJ1-1; 8 bases map to TRBD1. The germline CDR1 and CDR2 sequences are GTSNPN and SVGIG (reference sequence). J lost 8 bases, V lost 8 bases, and 13 bases had no gene match. This CDR3 is built from 13 residues. CDR3 in amino acids: CAALAWTGSEAFF. CDR3 DNA: TGTGCCGCCCTCGCCTGGACAGGGAGCGAAGCTTTCTTT.

The V gene is TRBV6-1, the J gene TRBJ1-1; 7 bases line up with TRBD1. Germline values: CDR1 MNHNS, CDR2 SASEGT. The CDR3 is 12 residues long. After removal of 7 bases from V and 5 bases from J, the junction contained 4 bases not matched to a gene. The CDR3 DNA follows: TGTGCCAGCAATGGACAGGAGACTGAAGCTTTCTTT. Translated: CASNGQETEAFF.

The gene calls are TRBV9 and TRBJ2-3; 8 bases map to TRBD1. V was clipped by 3 bases and J by 3 bases; unmatched bases: 6. Germline V CDR1 and CDR2: SGDLS, YYNGEE. The length of the CDR3 is 15 residues. This chain's CDR3 is CASSDRTGRTDTQYF. The CDR3 region has the DNA TGTGCCAGCAGCGACAGGACAGGGCGGACAGATACGCAGTATTTT.

V and J are TRBV7-9 and TRBJ1-1; unclear D gene. This CDR3 is 11 amino acids long. V was pared by 5 bases and J by 7 bases, with 8 bases between. Per germline, CDR1 SEHNR and CDR2 FQNEAQ (reference sequence). CDR3 loop: CASSPAVEAFF. CDR3 bases: TGTGCCAGCAGCCCCGCGGTTGAAGCTTTCTTT.